This T cell receptor (beta chain) was recovered during a study of CD8+ T cells in alopecia areata. For the study at large: Tofacitinib lasted 6 to 18 months, then 6 months off drug.

The sorting of PBMCs gave CD4+ and CD8+ T cells. Germline V lookup: CDR1 SQVTM, CDR2 ANQGSEA. The CDR3 contains 13 residues. The germline V and J ends were trimmed by 8 bases and 4 bases, with 17 bases remaining between them. Reverse transcription of extracted RNA yielded cDNA, which provided the sequencing template. Data came from immunoSEQ multiplex PCR; TCRdb stores just in-frame clones and leaves some out. Of 130,000 to 150,000 clones in the sample, 40% to 50% were seen once. The sequence came from a human donor with alopecia areata. Sequences were obtained from CD4+ T cells sorted from blood. The chain has TRBV29-1 and TRBJ1-1, with TRBD1 as a possible D gene (6 bases). DNA for the CDR3: TGCAGCCAAGAGGGACATCTGGGCACTGAAGCTTTCTTT. Its protein product is CSQEGHLGTEAFF.